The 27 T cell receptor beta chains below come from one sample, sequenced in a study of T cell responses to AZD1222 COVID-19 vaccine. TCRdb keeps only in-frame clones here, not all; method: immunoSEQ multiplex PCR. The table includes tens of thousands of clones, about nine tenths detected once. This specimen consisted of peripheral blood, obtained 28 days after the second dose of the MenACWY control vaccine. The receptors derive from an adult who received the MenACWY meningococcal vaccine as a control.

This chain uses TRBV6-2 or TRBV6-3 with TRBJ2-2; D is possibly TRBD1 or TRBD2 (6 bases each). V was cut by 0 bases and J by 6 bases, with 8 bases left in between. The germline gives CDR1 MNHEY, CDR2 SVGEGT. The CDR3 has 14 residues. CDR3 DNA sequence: TGTGCCAGCAGTTACTCACGGGGGCCCGGGGAGCTGTTTTTT. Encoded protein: CASSYSRGPGELFF.

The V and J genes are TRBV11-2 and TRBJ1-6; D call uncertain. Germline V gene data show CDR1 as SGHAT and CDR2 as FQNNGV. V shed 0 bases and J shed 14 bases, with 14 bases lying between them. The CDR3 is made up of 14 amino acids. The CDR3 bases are TGTGCCAGCAGCTTAGACCCCCAGGTGGGAACCCTCCACTTT. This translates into CASSLDPQVGTLHF.

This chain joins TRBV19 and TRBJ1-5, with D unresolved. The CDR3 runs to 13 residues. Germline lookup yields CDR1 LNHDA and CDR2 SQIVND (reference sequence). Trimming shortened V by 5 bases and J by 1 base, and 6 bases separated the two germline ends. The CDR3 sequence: CASSSTSNQPQHF. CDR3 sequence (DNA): TGTGCCAGTAGTTCGACAAGCAATCAGCCCCAGCATTTT. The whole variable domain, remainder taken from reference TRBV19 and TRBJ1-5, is DGGITQSPKYLFRKEGQNVTLSCEQNLNHDAMYWYRQDPGQGLRLIYYSQIVNDFQKGDIAEGYSVSREKKESFPLTVTSAQKNPTAFYLCASSSTSNQPQHFGDGTRLSIL.

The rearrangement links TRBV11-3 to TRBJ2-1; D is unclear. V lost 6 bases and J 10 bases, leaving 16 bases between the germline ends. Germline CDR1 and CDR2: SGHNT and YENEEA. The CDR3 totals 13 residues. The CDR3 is CASSQAAHGEQFF. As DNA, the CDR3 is TGTGCCAGCAGTCAGGCGGCCCATGGGGAGCAGTTCTTC.

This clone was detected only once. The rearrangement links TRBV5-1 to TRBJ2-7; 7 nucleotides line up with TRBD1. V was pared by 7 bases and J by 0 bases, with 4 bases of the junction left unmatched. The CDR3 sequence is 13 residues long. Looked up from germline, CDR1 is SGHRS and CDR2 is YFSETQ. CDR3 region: CASGGQSSYEQYF. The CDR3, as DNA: TGCGCCAGCGGGGGACAGAGCTCCTACGAGCAGTACTTC.

The CDR3 sequence: CASSRTGETLVAGYF. DNA of the CDR3: TGTGCCAGCAGTCGGACAGGGGAAACTCTGGTGGCAGGGTACTTC. The V and J genes are TRBV6-5 and TRBJ2-7; 9 positions agree with TRBD1. The CDR3 runs to 15 residues. Germline-derived CDR1 and CDR2 are MNHEY and SVGAGI. Trimming removed 5 bases from V and 12 bases from J; junction bases left unmatched: 17.

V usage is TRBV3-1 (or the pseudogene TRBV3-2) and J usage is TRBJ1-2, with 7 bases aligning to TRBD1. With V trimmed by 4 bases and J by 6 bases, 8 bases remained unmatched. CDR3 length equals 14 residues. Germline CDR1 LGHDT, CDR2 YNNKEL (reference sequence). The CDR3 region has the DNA TGTGCCAGCAGCCGGACAGGCTCTGAGGATGGCTACACCTTC. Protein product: CASSRTGSEDGYTF.

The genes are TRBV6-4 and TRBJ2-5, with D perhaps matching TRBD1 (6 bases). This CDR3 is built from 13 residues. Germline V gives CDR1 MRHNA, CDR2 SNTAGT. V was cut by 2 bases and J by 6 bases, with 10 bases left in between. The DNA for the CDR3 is TGTGCCAGCAGTGACGGCAGGGGACAGACCCAGTACTTC. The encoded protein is CASSDGRGQTQYF.

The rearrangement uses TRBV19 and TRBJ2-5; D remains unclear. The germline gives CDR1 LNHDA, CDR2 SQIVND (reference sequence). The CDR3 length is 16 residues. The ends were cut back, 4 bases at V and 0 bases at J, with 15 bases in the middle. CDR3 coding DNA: TGTGCCAGTAGTAACGCAGTGTCATCGTACCAAGAGACCCAGTACTTC. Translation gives CASSNAVSSYQETQYF.

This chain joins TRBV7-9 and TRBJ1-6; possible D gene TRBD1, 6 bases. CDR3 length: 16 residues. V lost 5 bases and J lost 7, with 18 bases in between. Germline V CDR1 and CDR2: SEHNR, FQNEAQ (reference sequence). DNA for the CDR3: TGTGCCAGCAGCCCCGGGGGTGAGGGGGGAAATTCACCCCTCCACTTT. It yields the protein CASSPGGEGGNSPLHF.

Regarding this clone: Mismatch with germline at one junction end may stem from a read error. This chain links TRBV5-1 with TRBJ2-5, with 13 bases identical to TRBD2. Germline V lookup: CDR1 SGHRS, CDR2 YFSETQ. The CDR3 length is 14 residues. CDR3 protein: CASRLAGLAGDWNF. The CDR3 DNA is TGCGCCAGCAGACTAGCCGGACTAGCGGGAGACTGGAACTTC. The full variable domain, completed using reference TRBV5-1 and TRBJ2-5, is KAGVTQTPRYLIKTRGQQVTLSCSPISGHRSVSWYQQTPGQGLQFLFEYFSETQRNKGNFPGRFSGRQFSNSRSEMNVSTLELGDSALYLCASRLAGLAGDWNFGPGTRLLVL.

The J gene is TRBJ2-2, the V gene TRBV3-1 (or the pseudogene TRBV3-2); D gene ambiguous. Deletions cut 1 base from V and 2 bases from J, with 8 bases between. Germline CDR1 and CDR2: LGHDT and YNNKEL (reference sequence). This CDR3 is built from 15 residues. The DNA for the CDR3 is TGTGCCAGCAGCCAAGGTACCCTTAACACCGGGGAGCTGTTTTTT. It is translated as CASSQGTLNTGELFF.

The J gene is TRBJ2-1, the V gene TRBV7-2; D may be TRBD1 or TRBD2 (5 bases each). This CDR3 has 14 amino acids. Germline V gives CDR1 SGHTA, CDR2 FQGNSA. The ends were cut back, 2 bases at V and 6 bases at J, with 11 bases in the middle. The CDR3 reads CASSLMFGGNEQFF. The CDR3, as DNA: TGTGCCAGCAGCTTAATGTTTGGGGGCAATGAGCAGTTCTTC.

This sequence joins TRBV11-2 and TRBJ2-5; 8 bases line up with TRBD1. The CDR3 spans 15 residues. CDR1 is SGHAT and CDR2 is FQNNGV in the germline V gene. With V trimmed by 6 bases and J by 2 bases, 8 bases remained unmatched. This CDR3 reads CASSYTTGVQETQYF. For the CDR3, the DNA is TGTGCCAGCAGTTATACGACAGGGGTACAAGAGACCCAGTACTTC.

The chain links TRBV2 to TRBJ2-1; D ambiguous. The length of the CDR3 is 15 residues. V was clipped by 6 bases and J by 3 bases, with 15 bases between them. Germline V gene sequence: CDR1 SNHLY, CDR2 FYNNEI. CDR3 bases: TGTGCCAGCAGCGGAGCGCCGACCGACTACAATGAGCAGTTCTTC. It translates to CASSGAPTDYNEQFF.

The CDR3 spells CASSLDGRRFLYF. CDR3 DNA: TGTGCCAGCAGCTTAGACGGTCGGCGGTTTCTGTACTTC. The chain employs TRBV7-2 and TRBJ2-7, with D unresolved. The CDR3 totals 13 residues. V gave up 1 base and J gave up 12 bases, with 16 bases separating them. Germline V gene sequence: CDR1 SGHTA, CDR2 FQGNSA.

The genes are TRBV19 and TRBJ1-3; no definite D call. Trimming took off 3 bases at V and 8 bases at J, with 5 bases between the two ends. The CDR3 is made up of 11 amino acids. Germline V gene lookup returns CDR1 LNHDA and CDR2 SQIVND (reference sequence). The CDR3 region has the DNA TGTGCCAGTAGTATCGGCGACACCATATATTTT. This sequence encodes CASSIGDTIYF. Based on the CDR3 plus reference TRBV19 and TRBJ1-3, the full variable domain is DGGITQSPKYLFRKEGQNVTLSCEQNLNHDAMYWYRQDPGQGLRLIYYSQIVNDFQKGDIAEGYSVSREKKESFPLTVTSAQKNPTAFYLCASSIGDTIYFGEGSWLTVV.

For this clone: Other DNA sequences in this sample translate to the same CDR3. CDR3 nucleotides: TGTGCCAGCAGCTTACGGGACGGCACAGATACGCAGTATTTT. Translated, it gives CASSLRDGTDTQYF. The chain has TRBV7-3 and TRBJ2-3, with D possibly called TRBD1 or TRBD2 (5 bases each). V lost 2 bases and J 1 base, leaving 7 bases between the germline ends. Germline V CDR1 and CDR2: SGHTA, FQGTGA. The CDR3 is made up of 14 amino acids.

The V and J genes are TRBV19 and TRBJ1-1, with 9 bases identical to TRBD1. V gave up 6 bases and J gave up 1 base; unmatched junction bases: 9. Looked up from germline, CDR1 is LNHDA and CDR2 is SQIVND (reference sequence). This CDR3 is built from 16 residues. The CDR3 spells CASRGDREERNTEAFF. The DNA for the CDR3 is TGTGCCAGTAGGGGGGACAGGGAAGAAAGGAACACTGAAGCTTTCTTT.

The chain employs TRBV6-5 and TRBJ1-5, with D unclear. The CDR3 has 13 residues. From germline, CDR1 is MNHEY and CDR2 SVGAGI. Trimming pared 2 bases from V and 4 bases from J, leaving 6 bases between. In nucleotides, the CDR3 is TGTGCCAGCAGTTACGATCGGAATCAGCCCCAGCATTTT. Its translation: CASSYDRNQPQHF.

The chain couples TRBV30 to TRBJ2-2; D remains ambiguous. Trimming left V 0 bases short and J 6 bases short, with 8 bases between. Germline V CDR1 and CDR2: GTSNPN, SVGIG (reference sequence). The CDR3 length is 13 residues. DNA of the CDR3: TGTGCCTGGAGTGTACGGTGGCCCGGGGAGCTGTTTTTT. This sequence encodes CAWSVRWPGELFF.

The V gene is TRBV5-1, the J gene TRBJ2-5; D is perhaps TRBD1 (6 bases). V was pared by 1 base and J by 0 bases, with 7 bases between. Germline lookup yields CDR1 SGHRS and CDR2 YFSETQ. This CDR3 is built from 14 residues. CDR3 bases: TGCGCCAGCAGCTTGCGACAGGACCAAGAGACCCAGTACTTC. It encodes CASSLRQDQETQYF.

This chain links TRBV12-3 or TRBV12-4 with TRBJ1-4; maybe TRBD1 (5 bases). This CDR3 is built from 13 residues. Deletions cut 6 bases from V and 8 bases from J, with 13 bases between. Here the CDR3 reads CASRETGREKLFF. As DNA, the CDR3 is TGTGCCAGCAGAGAGACGGGGCGCGAAAAACTGTTTTTT.

The CDR3 spells CASSQESTDTQYF. Here the CDR3 DNA reads TGCGCCAGCAGCCAAGAGAGTACAGATACGCAGTATTTT. The chain has TRBV4-1 and TRBJ2-3, with D unresolved. Germline assignment: CDR1 MGHRA and CDR2 YSYEKL. This CDR3 region has 13 residues. Trimming shortened V by 0 bases and J by 3 bases, and 4 bases separated the two germline ends.

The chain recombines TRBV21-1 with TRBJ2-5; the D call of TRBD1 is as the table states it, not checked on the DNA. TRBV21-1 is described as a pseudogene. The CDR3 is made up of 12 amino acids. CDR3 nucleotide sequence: TGTGCCAGCAGCAATAGGGGCAAGACCCAGTACTTC. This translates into CASSNRGKTQYF.

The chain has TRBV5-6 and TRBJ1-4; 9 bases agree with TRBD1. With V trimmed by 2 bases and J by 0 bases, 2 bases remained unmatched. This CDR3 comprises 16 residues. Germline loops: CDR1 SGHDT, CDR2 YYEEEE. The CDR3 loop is CASSFRQGATNEKLFF. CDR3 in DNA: TGTGCCAGCAGCTTTCGACAGGGGGCAACTAATGAAAAACTGTTTTTT.

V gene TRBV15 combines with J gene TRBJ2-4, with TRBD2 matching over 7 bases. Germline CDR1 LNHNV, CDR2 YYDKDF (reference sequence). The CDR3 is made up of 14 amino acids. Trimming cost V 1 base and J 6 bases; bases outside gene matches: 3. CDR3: CATSRVGGVNIQYF. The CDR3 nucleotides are TGTGCCACCAGCAGAGTGGGAGGGGTAAACATTCAGTACTTC.